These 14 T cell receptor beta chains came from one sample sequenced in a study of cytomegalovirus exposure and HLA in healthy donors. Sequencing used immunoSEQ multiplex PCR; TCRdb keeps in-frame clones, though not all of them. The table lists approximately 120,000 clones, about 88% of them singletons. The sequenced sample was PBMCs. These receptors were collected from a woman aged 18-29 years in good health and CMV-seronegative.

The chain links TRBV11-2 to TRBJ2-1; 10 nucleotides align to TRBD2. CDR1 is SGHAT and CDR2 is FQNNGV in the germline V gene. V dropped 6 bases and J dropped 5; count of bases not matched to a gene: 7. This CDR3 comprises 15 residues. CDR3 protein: CASSFTSGTNNEQFF. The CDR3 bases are TGTGCCAGCAGTTTCACTAGCGGGACTAACAATGAGCAGTTCTTC.

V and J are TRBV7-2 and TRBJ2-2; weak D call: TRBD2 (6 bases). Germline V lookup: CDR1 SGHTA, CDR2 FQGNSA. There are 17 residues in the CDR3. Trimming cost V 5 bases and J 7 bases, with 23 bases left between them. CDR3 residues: CASSRGTALNLNGELFF. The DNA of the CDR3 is TGTGCCAGCAGCCGGGGGACCGCACTTAATTTGAACGGGGAGCTGTTTTTT. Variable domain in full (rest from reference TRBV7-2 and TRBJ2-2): GAGVSQSPSNKVTEKGKDVELRCDPISGHTALYWYRQSLGQGLEFLIYFQGNSAPDKSGLPSDRFSAERTGGSVSTLTIQRTQQEDSAVYLCASSRGTALNLNGELFFGEGSRLTVL.

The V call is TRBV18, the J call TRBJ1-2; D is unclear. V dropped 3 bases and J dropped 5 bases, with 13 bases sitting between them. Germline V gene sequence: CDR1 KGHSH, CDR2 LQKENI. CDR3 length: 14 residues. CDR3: CASSPGPSGYGYTF. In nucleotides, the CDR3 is TGTGCCAGCTCACCTGGGCCCTCGGGGTATGGCTACACCTTC.

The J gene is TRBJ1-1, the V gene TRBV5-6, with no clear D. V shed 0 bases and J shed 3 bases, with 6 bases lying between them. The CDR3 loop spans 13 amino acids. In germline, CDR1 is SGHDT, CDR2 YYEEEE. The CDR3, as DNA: TGTGCCAGCAGCTTGGACATCCACACTGAAGCTTTCTTT. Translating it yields CASSLDIHTEAFF.

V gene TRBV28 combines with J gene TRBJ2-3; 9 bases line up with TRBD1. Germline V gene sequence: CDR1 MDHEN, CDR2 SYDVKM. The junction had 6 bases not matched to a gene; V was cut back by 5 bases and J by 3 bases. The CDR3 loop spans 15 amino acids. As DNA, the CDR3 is TGTGCCAGCAGTCCCGGGACAGGGAGGACAGATACGCAGTATTTT. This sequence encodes CASSPGTGRTDTQYF.

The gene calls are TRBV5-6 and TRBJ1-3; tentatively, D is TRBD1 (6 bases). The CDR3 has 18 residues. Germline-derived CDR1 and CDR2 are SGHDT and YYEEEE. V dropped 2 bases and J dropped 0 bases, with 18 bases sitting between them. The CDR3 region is CASSFEQGLTISGNTIYF. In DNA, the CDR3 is TGTGCCAGCAGCTTTGAACAGGGTCTGACTATCTCTGGAAACACCATATATTTT.

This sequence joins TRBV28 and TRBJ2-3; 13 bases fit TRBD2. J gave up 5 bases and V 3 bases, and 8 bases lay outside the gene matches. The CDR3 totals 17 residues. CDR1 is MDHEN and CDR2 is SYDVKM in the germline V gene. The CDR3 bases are TGTGCCAGCAGTTTGGAGGGGGGACTAGCGGGGATAGATACGCAGTATTTT. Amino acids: CASSLEGGLAGIDTQYF.

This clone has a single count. As DNA, the CDR3 is TGTGCCAGCAGCTCCGGGACAGGGGGACACACGACAGATACGCAGTATTTT. Translated: CASSSGTGGHTTDTQYF. This chain links TRBV7-8 with TRBJ2-3, with TRBD1 matching 11 bases. CDR1 and CDR2 from the germline V gene are SGHVS and FQNEAQ. There are 17 residues in the CDR3. Trimming removed 4 bases from V and 3 bases from J; junction bases left unmatched: 9.

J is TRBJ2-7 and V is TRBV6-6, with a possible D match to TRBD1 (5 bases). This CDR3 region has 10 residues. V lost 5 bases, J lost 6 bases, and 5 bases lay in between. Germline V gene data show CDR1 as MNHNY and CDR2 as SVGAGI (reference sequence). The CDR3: CASSQGEQYV. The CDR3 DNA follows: TGTGCCAGCAGTCAGGGCGAGCAGTACGTC.

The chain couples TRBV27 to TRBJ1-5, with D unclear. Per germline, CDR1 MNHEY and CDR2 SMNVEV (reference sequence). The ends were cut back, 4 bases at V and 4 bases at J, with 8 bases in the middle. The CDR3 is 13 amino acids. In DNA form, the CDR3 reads TGTGCCAGCAGTTACGGACTAAATCAGCCCCAGCATTTT. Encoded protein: CASSYGLNQPQHF.

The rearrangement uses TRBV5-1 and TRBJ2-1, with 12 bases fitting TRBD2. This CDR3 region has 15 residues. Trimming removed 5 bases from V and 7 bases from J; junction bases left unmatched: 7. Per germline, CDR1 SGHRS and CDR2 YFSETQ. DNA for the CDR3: TGCGCCAGCAGTTCCGGGACTAGCGGGTTTAATGAGCAGTTCTTC. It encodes CASSSGTSGFNEQFF.

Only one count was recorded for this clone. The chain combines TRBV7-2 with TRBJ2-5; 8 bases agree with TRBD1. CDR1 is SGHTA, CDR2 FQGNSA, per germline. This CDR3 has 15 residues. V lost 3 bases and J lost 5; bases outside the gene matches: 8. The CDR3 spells CASSFDPRQGETQYF. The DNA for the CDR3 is TGTGCCAGCAGCTTCGACCCCCGACAGGGGGAGACCCAGTACTTC. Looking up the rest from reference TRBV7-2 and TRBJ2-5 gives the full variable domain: GAGVSQSPSNKVTEKGKDVELRCDPISGHTALYWYRQSLGQGLEFLIYFQGNSAPDKSGLPSDRFSAERTGGSVSTLTIQRTQQEDSAVYLCASSFDPRQGETQYFGPGTRLLVL.

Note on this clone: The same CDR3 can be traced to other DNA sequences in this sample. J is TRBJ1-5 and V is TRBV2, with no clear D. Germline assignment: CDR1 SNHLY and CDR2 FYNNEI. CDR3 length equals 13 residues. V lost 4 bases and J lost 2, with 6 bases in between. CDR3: CASSGGGNQPQHF. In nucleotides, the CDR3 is TGTGCCAGCAGTGGAGGTGGCAATCAGCCCCAGCATTTT.

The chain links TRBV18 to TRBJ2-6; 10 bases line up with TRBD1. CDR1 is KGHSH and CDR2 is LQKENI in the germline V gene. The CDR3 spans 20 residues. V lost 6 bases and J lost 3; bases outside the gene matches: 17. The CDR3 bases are TGTGCCAGCTCGTACCGGGACAGGGGCTTCTTCAAGGTTGGGGCCAACGTCCTGACTTTC. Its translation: CASSYRDRGFFKVGANVLTF.